The clone carrying this TCR beta chain was detected ten times or more. Its specificity is unknown. V was trimmed by 7 bases and J by 5 bases, leaving 15 bases between them. The CDR3 has 13 residues. The data belong to a study of response to subunit inactivated influenza vaccine. General study results and limits: It was the authors' suggestion that each seasonal influenza vaccination recruits few new T cells.

MiXCR was run by TCRdb on the RT-PCR reads, yielding one entry per CDR3 protein. The sample lists 450,000 to 600,000 distinct CDR3 sequences; approximately 7.2% were seen once. This chain connects TRBV12-3 or TRBV12-4 to TRBJ2-7; possibly TRBD1 for D (5 bases). The receptor comes from a man aged 50-75 years who received an inactivated influenza vaccine. The sample here was PBMCs from blood, taken around 25 months after vaccination. This CDR3 reads CASTLSTVHEQYF. CDR3 DNA sequence: TGTGCCAGCACCCTTTCGACAGTGCACGAGCAGTACTTC.